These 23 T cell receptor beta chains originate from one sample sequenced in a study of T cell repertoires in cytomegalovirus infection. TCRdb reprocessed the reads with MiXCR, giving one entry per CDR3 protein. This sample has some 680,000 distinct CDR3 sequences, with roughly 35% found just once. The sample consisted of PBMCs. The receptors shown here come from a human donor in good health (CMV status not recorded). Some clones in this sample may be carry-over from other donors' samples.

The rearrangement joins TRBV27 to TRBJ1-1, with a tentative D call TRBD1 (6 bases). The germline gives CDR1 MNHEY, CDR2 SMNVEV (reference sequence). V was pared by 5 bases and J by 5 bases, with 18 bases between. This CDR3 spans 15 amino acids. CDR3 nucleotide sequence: TGTGCCAGCAGTATTGGGGGGGCCGGATGGACTGAAGCTTTCTTT. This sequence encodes CASSIGGAGWTEAFF.

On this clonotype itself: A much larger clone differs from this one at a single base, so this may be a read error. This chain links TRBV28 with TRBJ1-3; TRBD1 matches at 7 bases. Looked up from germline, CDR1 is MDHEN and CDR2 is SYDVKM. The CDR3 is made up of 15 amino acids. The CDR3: CASSFSSGGRNTMYF. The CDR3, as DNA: TGTGCCAGCAGTTTCTCATCAGGGGGTAGAAACACCATGTATTTT.

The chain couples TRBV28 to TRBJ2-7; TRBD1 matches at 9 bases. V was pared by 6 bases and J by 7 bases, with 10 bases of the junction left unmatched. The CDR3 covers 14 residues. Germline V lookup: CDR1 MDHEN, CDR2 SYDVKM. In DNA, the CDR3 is TGTGCCAGCAGGAAACAGGGGGCCGCCGGGGAGCAGTACTTC. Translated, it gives CASRKQGAAGEQYF.

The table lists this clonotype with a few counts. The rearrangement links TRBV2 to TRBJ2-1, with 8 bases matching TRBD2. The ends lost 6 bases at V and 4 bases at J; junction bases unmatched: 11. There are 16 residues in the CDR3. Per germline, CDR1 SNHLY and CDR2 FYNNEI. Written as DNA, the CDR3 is TGTGCCAGCAGGAAATTAGCGGGATACTCTTACAATGAGCAGTTCTTC. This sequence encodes CASRKLAGYSYNEQFF.

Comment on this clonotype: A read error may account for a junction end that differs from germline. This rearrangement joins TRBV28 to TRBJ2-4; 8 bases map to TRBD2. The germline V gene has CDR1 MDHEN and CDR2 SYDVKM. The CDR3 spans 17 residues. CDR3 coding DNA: TGTGCCAGCAGTGCCTTCGGGGGGGTGCTAGCCAAAAACATTCCGTACTTC. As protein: CASSAFGGVLAKNIPYF.

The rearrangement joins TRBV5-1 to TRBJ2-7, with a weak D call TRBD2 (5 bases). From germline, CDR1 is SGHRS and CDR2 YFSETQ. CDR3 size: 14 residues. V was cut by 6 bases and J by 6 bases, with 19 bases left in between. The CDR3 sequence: CASTPDSRLGEQYF. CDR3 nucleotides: TGCGCCAGCACACCGGACTCCCGTTTGGGCGAGCAGTACTTC.

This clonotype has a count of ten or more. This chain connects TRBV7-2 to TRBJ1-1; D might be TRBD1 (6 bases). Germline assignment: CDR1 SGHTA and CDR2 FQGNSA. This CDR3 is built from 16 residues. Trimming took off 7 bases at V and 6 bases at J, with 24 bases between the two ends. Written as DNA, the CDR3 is TGTGCCAGCACCATCAGGGAGTCAGGGGCCCGTCCTGAAGCTTTCTTT. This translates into CASTIRESGARPEAFF. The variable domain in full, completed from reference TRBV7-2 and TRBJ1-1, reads GAGVSQSPSNKVTEKGKDVELRCDPISGHTALYWYRQSLGQGLEFLIYFQGNSAPDKSGLPSDRFSAERTGGSVSTLTIQRTQQEDSAVYLCASTIRESGARPEAFFGQGTRLTVV.

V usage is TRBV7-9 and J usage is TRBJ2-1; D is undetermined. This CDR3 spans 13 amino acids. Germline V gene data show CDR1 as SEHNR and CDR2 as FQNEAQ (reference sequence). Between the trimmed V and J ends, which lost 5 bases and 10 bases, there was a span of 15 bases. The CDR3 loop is CASSLPDLSEQFF. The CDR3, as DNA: TGTGCCAGCAGCCTGCCGGATCTTTCGGAGCAGTTCTTC. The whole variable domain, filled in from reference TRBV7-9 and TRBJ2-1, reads DTGVSQNPRHKITKRGQNVTFRCDPISEHNRLYWYRQTLGQGPEFLTYFQNEAQLEKSRLLSDRFSAERPKGSFSTLEIQRTEQGDSAMYLCASSLPDLSEQFFGPGTRLTVL.

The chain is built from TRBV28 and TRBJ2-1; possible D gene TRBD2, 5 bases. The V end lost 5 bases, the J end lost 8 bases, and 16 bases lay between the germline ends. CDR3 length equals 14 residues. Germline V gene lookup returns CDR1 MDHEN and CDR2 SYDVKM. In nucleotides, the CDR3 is TGTGCCAGCAGTCCTCCCTCTTTGGGAGATGAGCAGTTCTTC. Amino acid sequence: CASSPPSLGDEQFF.

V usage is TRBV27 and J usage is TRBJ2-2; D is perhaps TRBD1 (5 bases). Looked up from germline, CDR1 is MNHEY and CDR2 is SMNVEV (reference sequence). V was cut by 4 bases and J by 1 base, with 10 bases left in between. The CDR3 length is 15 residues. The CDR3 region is CASSWGRVNTGELFF. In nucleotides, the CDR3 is TGTGCCAGCAGTTGGGGCAGAGTGAACACCGGGGAGCTGTTTTTT.

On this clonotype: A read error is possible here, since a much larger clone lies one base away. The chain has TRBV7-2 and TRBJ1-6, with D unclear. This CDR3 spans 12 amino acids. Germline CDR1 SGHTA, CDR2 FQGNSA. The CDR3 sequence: CASSLVGLALLF. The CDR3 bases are TGTGCCAGCAGCTTAGTCGGGTTGGCCCTCCTCTTT.

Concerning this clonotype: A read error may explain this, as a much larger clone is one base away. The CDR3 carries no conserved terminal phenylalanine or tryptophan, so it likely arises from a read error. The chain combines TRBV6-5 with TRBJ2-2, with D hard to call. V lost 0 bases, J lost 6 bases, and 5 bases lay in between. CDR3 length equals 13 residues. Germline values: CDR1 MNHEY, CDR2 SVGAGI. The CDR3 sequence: CASSYSSPGELFL. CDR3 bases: TGTGCCAGCAGTTACTCGTCCCCCGGGGAGCTGTTTTTG.

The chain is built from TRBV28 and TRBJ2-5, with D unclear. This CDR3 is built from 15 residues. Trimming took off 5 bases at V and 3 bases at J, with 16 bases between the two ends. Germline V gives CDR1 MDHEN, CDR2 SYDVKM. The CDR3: CASSPPPPMKETQYF. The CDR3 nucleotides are TGTGCCAGCAGTCCCCCCCCCCCTATGAAAGAGACCCAGTACTTC.

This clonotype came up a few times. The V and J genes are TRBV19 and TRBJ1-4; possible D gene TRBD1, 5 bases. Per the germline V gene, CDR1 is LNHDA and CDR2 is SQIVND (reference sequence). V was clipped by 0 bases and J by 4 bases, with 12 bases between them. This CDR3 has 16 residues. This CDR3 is CASSIEIRDGNEKLFF. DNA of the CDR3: TGTGCCAGTAGTATAGAGATCCGGGACGGTAATGAAAAACTGTTTTTT.

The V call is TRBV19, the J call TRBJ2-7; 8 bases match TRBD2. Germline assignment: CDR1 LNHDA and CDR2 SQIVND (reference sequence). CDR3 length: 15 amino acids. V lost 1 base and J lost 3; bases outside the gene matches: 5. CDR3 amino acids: CASSIGASGRYEQYF. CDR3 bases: TGTGCCAGTAGTATAGGGGCTAGCGGGCGCTACGAGCAGTACTTC. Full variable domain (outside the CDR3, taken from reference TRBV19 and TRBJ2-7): DGGITQSPKYLFRKEGQNVTLSCEQNLNHDAMYWYRQDPGQGLRLIYYSQIVNDFQKGDIAEGYSVSREKKESFPLTVTSAQKNPTAFYLCASSIGASGRYEQYFGPGTRLTVT.

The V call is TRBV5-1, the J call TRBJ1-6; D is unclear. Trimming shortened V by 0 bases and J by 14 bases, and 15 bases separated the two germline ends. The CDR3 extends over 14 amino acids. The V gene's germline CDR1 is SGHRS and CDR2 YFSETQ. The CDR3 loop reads CASSLEGRSGTLHF. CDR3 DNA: TGCGCCAGCAGCTTGGAAGGCCGCTCAGGAACCCTCCACTTT.

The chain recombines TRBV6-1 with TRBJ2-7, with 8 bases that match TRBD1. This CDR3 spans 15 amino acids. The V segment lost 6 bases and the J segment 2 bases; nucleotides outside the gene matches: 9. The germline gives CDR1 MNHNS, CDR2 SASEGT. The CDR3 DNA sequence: TGTGCCAGCAGATATGACAGGGGCCTTACCTACGAGCAGTACTTC. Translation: CASRYDRGLTYEQYF.

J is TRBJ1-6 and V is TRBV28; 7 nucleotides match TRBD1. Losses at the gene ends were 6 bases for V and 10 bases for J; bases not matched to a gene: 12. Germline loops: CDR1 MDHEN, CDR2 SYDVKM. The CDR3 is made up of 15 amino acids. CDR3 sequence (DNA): TGTGCCAGCAGATTCTCCGGGACAGAGGTCTCACCCCTCCACTTT. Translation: CASRFSGTEVSPLHF.

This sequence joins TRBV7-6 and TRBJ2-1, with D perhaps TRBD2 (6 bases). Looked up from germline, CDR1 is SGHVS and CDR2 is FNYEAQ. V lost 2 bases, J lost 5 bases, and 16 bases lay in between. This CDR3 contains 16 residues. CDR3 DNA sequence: TGTGCCAGCAGCTTACCCATGACGGGAGAGAACAATGAGCAGTTCTTC. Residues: CASSLPMTGENNEQFF.

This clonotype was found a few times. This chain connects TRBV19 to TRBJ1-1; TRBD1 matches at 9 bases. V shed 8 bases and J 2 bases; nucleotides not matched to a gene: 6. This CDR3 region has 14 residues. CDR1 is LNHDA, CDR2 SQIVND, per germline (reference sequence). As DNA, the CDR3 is TGTGCCAGTCGACAGGGGGGGAGAAACACTGAAGCTTTCTTT. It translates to CASRQGGRNTEAFF. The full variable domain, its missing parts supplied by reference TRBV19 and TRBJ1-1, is DGGITQSPKYLFRKEGQNVTLSCEQNLNHDAMYWYRQDPGQGLRLIYYSQIVNDFQKGDIAEGYSVSREKKESFPLTVTSAQKNPTAFYLCASRQGGRNTEAFFGQGTRLTVV.

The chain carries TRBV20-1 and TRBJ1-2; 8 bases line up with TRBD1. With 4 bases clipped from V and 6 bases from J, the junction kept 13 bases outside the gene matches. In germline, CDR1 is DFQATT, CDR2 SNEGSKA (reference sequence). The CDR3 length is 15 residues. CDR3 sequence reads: CSATPSGGGGDGYTF. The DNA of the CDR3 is TGCAGTGCTACCCCCTCAGGGGGCGGGGGGGATGGCTACACCTTC.

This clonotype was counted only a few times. CDR3 nucleotides: TGTGCCAGCAGCCAGACCCCTTACAATGAGCAGTTCTTC. Translating it yields CASSQTPYNEQFF. The chain joins TRBV7-2 to TRBJ2-1; D gene ambiguous. This CDR3 has 13 residues. V was shortened by 5 bases and J by 4 bases, with 9 bases between the two germline ends. From germline, CDR1 is SGHTA and CDR2 FQGNSA.

The CDR3 reads CSARLPGSSNEQFF. Written as DNA, the CDR3 is TGCAGTGCTAGACTCCCCGGGAGTAGCAATGAGCAGTTCTTC. This sequence joins TRBV20-1 and TRBJ2-1; a possible D gene is TRBD2 (6 bases). The CDR3 loop spans 14 amino acids. In germline, CDR1 is DFQATT, CDR2 SNEGSKA (reference sequence). V was pared by 2 bases and J by 6 bases, with 14 bases between.